This TCR beta chain was sequenced in a study of OX40 agonist ivuxolimab in advanced cancers. Study overall: Hepatocellular carcinoma, melanoma, renal cell or head and neck cancer was diagnosed in the dose-escalation patients. One patient with hepatocellular carcinoma and two with cutaneous melanoma, three in all, had partial responses.

About this clone itself: Its specificity is unknown.

Researchers took blood at baseline, on cycle 4 day 1, and on cycle 7 day 1. The V segment lost 0 bases and the J segment 3 bases; nucleotides outside the gene matches: 5. The CDR3 contains 16 residues. Germline CDR1 SGHRS, CDR2 YFSETQ. Regarding the study as a whole: The authors did not determine the antigen specificity of the expanded peripheral T cells.

Libraries were prepared by immunoSEQ multiplex PCR; TCRdb keeps only in-frame clonotypes and omits some of them. The data show around 70,000 clones, roughly 86% seen once. The gene calls are TRBV5-1 and TRBJ2-3; 9 positions match TRBD1. The starting material was CD4+ or CD8+ T cells sorted from blood, obtained in a trial of the OX40 agonist ivuxolimab. This sequence was found in an adult with an advanced solid tumor such as melanoma, head and neck, liver or kidney cancer. For the CDR3, the DNA is TGCGCCAGCAGCTTGGCGGGACAGGGAAAAACAGATACGCAGTATTTT. It is translated as CASSLAGQGKTDTQYF.